This TCR beta chain was retrieved from a study of T-cell memory formation after mild COVID-19. The study, taken as a whole, reports: Contracting clones, day 15 to 85, had balanced CD4/CD8, and later expanders favored CD4+. The authors did not confirm SARS-CoV-2 specificity of second-wave clones peaking day 37.

The CDR3 runs 14 residues. Trimming cost V 0 bases and J 0 bases, with 4 bases left between them. Germline CDR1 reads SGHRS; CDR2 reads YFSETQ. Remarks on this clonotype: What it binds is not known.

TCRdb re-analysed the 5' RACE reads in MiXCR, keeping a single row per CDR3 protein. This sample carries 150,000 to 200,000 distinct CDR3 sequences, around a sixth of them seen once, and the ten largest clones take 3.5% to 5%. This chain joins TRBV5-1 and TRBJ2-1, with D unclear. Specimen: PBMCs or a T cell subset sorted from them (not recorded which). This sequence originates from a man between 18 and 29 years old who had mild COVID-19 (a few samples of this study predate the infection). Cell type and time point are not known. The CDR3 loop reads CASSLDTSYNEQFF. The CDR3 DNA reads TGCGCCAGCAGCTTGGACACCTCCTACAATGAGCAGTTCTTC.